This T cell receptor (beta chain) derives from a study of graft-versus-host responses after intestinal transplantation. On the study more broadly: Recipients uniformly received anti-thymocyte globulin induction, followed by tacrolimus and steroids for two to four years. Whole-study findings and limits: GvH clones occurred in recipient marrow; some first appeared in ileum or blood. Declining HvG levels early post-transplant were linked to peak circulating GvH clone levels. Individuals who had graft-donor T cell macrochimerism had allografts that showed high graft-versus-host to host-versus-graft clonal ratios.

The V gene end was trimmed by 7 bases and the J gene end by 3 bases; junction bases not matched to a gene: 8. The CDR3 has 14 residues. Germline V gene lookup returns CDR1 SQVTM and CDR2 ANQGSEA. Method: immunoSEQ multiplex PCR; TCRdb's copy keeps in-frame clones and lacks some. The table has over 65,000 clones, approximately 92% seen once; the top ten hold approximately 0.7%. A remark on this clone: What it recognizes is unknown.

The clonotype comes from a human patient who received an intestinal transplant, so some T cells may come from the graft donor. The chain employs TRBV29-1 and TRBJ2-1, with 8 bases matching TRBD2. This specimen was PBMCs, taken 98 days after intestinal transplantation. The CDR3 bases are TGCAGCGCCTTGCGGGGGACTAGCTACAATGAGCAGTTCTTC. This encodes CSALRGTSYNEQFF.